This paragraph reports one T cell receptor (beta chain). PCR used 60 Vbeta primers and 13 Jbeta primers. Clones were read by immunoSEQ multiplex PCR, and TCRdb kept only the in-frame ones, dropping some. Here the sample spans around 150,000 clones, approximately 80% being singletons. This sample is part of a study of cytomegalovirus exposure and HLA in healthy donors. Study-level background: Researchers found that just over 80% of just under 400 genotyped donors fell within the Caucasian-associated ancestry cluster.

V dropped 5 bases and J dropped 1; count of bases not matched to a gene: 9. CDR1 SEHNR and CDR2 FQNEAQ come from the germline V gene (reference sequence). The length of the CDR3 is 16 residues. This clonotype originated in a male donor in good health and CMV-seropositive. The chain employs TRBV7-9 and TRBJ2-3, with 7 bases fitting TRBD2. Input material: PBMCs. The CDR3 DNA follows: TGTGCCAGCAGCCTGAGGGGAGGGCCCGGCACAGATACGCAGTATTTT. Protein product: CASSLRGGPGTDTQYF.